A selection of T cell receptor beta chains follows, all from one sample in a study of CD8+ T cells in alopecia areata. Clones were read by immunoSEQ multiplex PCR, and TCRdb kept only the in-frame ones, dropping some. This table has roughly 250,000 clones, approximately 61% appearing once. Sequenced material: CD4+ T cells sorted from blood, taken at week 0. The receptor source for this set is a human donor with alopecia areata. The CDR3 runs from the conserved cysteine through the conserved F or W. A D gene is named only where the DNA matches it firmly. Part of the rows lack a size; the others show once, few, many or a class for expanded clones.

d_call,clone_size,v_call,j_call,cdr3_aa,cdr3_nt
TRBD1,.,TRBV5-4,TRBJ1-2,CASSPELTGRQNGYTF,TGTGCCAGCAGCCCCGAGCTGACAGGGCGACAGAATGGCTACACCTTC
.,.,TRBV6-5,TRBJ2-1,CASSYSNNEQFF,TGTGCCAGCAGTTACTCAAACAATGAGCAGTTCTTC
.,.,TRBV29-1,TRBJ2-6,CSVGSSSGANVLTF,TGCAGCGTCGGGAGCAGCTCTGGGGCCAACGTCCTGACTTTC
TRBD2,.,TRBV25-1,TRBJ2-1,CASSEWSSGGYNEQFF,TGTGCCAGCAGTGAATGGTCTAGCGGGGGCTACAATGAGCAGTTCTTC
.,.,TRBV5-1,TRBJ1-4,CASTLRGPREKLFF,TGCGCCAGCACCCTGCGGGGGCCGCGGGAAAAACTGTTTTTT
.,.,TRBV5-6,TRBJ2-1,CASSLEHNEQFF,TGTGCCAGCAGCTTGGAACACAATGAGCAGTTCTTC
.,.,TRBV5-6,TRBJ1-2,CASSLVARPGGGYTF,TGTGCCAGCAGCTTGGTGGCGCGGCCGGGTGGTGGCTACACCTTC
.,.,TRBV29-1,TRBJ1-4,CSVGSANGKLFF,TGCAGCGTTGGATCGGCGAACGGAAAACTGTTTTTT
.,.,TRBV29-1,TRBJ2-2,CSVGWNTGELFF,TGCAGCGTTGGATGGAACACCGGGGAGCTGTTTTTT
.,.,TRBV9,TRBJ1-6,CASSVGPYNSPLHF,TGTGCCAGCAGCGTTGGCCCGTATAATTCACCCCTCCACTTT
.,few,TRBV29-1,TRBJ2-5,CSGGVETQYF,TGCAGCGGGGGAGTGGAGACCCAGTACTTC
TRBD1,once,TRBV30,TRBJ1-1,CAWSIGTVATEAFF,TGTGCCTGGAGTATTGGGACAGTGGCAACTGAAGCTTTCTTT
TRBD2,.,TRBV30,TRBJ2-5,CAWRLTSVQETQYF,TGTGCCTGGAGACTTACTAGCGTCCAAGAGACCCAGTACTTC
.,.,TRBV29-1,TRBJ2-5,CSVGAVETQYF,TGCAGCGTTGGGGCTGTAGAGACCCAGTACTTC
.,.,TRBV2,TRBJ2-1,CASSGAGYNEQFF,TGTGCCAGCAGTGGGGCCGGGTACAATGAGCAGTTCTTC
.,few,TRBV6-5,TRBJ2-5,CASSSGRGSGPQYF,TGTGCCAGCAGTTCGGGACGCGGATCCGGGCCCCAGTACTTC
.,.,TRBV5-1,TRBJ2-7,CASSENRLGSYEQYF,TGCGCCAGCAGCGAGAACCGCCTCGGTTCCTACGAGCAGTACTTC
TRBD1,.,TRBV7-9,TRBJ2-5,CASSSTGGEETQYF,TGTGCCAGCAGCTCTACAGGGGGCGAGGAGACCCAGTACTTC
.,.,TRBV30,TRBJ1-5,CASTSGGNQPQHF,TGTGCCTCAACGAGTGGGGGCAATCAGCCCCAGCATTTT
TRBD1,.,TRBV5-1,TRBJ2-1,CASSSGTGDNEQFF,TGCGCCAGCAGTTCCGGGACAGGAGACAATGAGCAGTTCTTC
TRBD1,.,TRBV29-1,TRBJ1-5,CSVNKRMGQGKGVCSNQPQHF,TGCAGCGTTAATAAAAGGATGGGACAGGGTAAAGGTGTCTGTAGCAATCAGCCCCAGCATTTT
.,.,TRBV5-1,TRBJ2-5,CASSSKGLIQETQYF,TGCGCCAGCAGCTCCAAGGGACTGATTCAAGAGACCCAGTACTTC